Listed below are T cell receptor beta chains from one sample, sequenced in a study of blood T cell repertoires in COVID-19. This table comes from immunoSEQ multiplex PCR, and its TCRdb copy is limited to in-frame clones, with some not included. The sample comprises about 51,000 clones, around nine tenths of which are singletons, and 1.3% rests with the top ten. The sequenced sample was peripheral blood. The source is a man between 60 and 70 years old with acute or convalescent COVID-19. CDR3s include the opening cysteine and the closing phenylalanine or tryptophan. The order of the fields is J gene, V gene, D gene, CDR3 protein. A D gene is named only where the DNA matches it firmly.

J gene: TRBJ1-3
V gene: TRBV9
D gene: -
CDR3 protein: CASSPWTANSGNTIYF

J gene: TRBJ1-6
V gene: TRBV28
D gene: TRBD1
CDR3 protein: CASIPQGDSPLHF

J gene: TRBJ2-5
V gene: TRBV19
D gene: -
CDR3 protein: CASSLRPYQETQYF

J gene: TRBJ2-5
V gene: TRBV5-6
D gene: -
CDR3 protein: CASSLAAVYQETQYF

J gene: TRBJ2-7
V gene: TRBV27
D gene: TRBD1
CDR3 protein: CASSLQGADEQYF

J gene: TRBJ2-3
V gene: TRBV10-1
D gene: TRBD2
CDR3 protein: CASSEGVAGGNTQYF

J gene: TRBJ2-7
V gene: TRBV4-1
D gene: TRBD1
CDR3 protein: CASSPHPRGRPEQYF

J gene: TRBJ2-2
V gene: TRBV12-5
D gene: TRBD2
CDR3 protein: CASGLVLSQTSGGLTGELFF

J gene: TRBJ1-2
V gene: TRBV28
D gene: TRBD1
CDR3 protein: CASSPGQENYGYTF

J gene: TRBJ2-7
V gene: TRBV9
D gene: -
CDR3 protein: CASSAWGTGTYEQYF

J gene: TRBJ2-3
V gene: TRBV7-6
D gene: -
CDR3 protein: CASSPKFRETTDTQYF

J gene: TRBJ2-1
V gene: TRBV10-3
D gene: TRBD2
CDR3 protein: CAIRIAGPGEQFF

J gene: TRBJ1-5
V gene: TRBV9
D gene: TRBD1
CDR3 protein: CASSPQGQGDQPQHF

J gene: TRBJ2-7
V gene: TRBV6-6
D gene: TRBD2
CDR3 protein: CASSPNKREGLEQYF

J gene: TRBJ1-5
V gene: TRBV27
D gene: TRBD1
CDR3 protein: CASSFFGQGKGQPQHF

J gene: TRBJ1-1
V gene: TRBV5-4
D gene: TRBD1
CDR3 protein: CASSQDRETEAFF

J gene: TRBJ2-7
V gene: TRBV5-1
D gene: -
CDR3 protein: CASSFGYRSEQYF

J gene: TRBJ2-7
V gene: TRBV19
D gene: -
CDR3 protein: CASRVRGGEQYF

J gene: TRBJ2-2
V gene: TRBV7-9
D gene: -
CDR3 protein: CASSLDGLGFRTGELFF

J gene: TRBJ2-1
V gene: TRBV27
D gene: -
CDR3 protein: CASSLLGGDALNEQFF

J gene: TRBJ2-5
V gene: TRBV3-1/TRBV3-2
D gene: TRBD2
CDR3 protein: CASSQGGKTSGDIQYF

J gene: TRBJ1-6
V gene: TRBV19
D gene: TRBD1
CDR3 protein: CASTLDRVGSPLHF

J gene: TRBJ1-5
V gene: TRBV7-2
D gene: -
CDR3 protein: CASSLAGGTFYQPQHF

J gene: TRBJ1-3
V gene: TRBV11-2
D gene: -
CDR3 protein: CASSLIGGSGNTIYF

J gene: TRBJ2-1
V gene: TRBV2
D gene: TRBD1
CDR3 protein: CASSTGQVNEQFF

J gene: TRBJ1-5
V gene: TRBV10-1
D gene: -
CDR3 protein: CASSETQGSQPQHF

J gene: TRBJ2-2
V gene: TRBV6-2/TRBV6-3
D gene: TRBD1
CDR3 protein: CASSFPGGGTGELFF

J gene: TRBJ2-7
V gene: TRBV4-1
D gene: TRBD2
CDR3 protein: CASSHHLFGLAGGDEQYF

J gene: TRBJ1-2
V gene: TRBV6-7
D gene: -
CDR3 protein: CASRRGRVNYGYTF

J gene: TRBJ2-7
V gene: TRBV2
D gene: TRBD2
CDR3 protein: CASRGTSGPLEVYEQYF

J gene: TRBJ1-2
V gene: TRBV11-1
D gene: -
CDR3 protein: CATGDRDTNYGYTF

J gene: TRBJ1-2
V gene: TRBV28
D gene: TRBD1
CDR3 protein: CASSLNTGTGNGYTF

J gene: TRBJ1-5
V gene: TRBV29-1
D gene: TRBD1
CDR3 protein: CSGATGVDQPQHF

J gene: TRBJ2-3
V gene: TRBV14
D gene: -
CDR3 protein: CASSQAGSDTQYF

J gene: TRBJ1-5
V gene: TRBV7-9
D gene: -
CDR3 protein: CASSRENQPQHF

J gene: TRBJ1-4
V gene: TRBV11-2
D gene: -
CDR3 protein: CASSLTAATNEKLFF

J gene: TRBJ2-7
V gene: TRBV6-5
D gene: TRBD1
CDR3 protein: CASTQGATYEQYF

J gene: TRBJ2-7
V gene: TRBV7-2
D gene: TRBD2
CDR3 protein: CASSALAGSYEQYF

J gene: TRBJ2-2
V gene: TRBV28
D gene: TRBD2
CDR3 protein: CASTMGLANTGELFF

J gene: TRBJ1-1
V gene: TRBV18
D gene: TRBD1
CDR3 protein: CASSLTGVTEAFF

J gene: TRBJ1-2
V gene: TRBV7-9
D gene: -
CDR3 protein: CASSLAWRGGYTF

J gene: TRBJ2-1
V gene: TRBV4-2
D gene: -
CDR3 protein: CASSLGAGNEQFF

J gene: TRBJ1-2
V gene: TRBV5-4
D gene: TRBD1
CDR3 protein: CASSSDRGIYGYTF

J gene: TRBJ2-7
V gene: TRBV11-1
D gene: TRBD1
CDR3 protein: CASSLGQGRNEQYF

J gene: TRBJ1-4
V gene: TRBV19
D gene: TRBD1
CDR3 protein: CASSIEMTGFAEKLFF

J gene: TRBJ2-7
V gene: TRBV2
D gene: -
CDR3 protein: CASSYSGGLYEQYF

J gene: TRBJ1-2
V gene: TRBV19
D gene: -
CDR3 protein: CASSIQGSQGEGYTF

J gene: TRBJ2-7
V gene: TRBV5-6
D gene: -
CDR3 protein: CASSFSGTYEQYF

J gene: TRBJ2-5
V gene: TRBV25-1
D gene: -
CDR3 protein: CASSEFKETQYF

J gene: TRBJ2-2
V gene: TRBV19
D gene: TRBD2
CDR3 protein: CASTLGLADGELFF

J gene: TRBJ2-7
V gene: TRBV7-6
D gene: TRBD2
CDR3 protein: CASRPGLAGGHEQYF

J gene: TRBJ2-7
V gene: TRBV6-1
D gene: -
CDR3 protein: CASSDTSGNYEQYF

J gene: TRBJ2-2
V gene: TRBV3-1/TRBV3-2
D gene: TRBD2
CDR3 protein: CASRLAATGELFF

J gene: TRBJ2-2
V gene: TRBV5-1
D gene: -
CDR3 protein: CASTLIPTNTGELFF